The entry below describes one T cell receptor beta chain. Its recognized antigen is unknown. Compared with germline, one end of the junction differs, possibly owing to a read error. The data were obtained in a study of OX40 agonist ivuxolimab in advanced cancers. Looking at the study overall: Ivuxolimab was a fully human IgG2 agonistic monoclonal antibody targeting the costimulatory receptor OX40 (CD134). Of the 50 or so patients in dose escalation, approximately 20 had hepatocellular carcinoma, some 15 had melanoma, 9 had renal cell carcinoma and 9 had head and neck cancer. The point of sequencing TCRbeta in the periphery was to test whether ivuxolimab changed TCR sequence diversity and drove clonal T-cell expansion. Patients were allowed to have had prior anti-PD-1, anti-PD-L1 or anti-CTLA-4 therapy, and around 37% of the dose-escalation patients had previously received checkpoint inhibitors. Partial responses occurred in three dose-escalation patients: two with cutaneous melanoma and one with hepatocellular carcinoma. In the dose-escalation cohort, 82.7% of patients were male, and the mean age was approximately 60 years, with a range of roughly 20 to 80. Intravenous ivuxolimab was administered to patients every 2 weeks at six dose levels: 0.01, 0.1, 0.3, 1.5, 3 and 10 mg/kg. The paper covers the monotherapy dose-escalation part of the phase I ivuxolimab trial, which included N = 52 patients.

Genomic DNA was isolated from the sorted cells so that the TCRbeta CDR3 region could be sequenced. The immunoSEQ Assay was used for sequencing of TCRbeta CDR3 regions. TCRdb retrieved this table from immuneACCESS and kept in-frame rearrangements only. Not all clones are present; in checked studies, unresolved V genes account for under half, and no reason is known for the remainder. Here the sample has 18,000 or so clones; around 86% occur a single time. 30% to 35% of the sample is taken by the ten largest. Patients with a history of autoimmune disease or receiving systemic immunosuppression were excluded from the trial. In every dose cohort, peripheral blood was drawn for TCR sequencing at baseline, cycle 4 day 1, and cycle 7 day 1. Samples came from an open-label, multicenter, first-in-human phase I dose-escalation trial of ivuxolimab. Adults with locally advanced or metastatic melanoma, renal cell carcinoma, hepatocellular carcinoma or head and neck squamous cell carcinoma were enrolled in the trial. Before TCR sequencing, CD4+ T cells and CD8+ T cells from peripheral blood were sorted into separate populations.

Here is what the overall study found, with its caveats: After ivuxolimab, CD8+ T cells had more expanded clones than CD4+ T cells on average. Low levels of normalized T-cell clonal expansion were also seen in some nonresponding patients. At doses of 0.1 to 3.0 mg/kg, clonal expansion of both CD4+ and CD8+ blood T cells was observed from baseline to week 6. Antigen specificity was not determined for the clonally expanded peripheral T cells. In the 0.1-3.0 mg/kg groups, partial responders had among the lowest normalized peripheral clonal expansion, particularly in CD8+ T cells.

This receptor was identified in an adult with an advanced solid tumor such as melanoma, head and neck, liver or kidney cancer. Sequenced material: CD4+ or CD8+ T cells sorted from blood, taken in a trial of the OX40 agonist ivuxolimab.

This receptor has the CDR3 CASSQGGPTGHQGTQYF. The DNA sequence reads TGCGCCAGCAGTCAAGGAGGGCCTACGGGGCACCAAGGGACCCAGTACTTC. This receptor chain uses TRBV23-1 and TRBJ2-5, and TRBD2 may be the D gene, going by 6 matching bases. TRBV23-1 is designated an ORF whose function remains uncertain. The CDR3 runs 17 residues from the cysteine to the phenylalanine. Only the CDR3 DNA is retained, 51 bases long and in frame from the first base.